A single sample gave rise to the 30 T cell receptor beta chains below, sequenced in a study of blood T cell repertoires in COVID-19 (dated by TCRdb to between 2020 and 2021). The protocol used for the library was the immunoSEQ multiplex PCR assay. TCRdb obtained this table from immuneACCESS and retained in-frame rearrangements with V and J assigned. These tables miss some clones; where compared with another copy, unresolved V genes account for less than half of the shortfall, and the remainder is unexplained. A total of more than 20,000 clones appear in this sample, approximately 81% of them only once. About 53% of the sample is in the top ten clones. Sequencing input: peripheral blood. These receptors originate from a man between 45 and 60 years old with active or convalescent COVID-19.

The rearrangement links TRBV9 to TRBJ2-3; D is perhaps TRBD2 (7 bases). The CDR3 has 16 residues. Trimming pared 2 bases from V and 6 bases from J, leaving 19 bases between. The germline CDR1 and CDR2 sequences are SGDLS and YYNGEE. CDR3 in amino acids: CASSVDRGAARDTQYF. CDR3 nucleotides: TGTGCCAGCAGCGTCGACCGGGGGGCGGCAAGGGATACGCAGTATTTT.

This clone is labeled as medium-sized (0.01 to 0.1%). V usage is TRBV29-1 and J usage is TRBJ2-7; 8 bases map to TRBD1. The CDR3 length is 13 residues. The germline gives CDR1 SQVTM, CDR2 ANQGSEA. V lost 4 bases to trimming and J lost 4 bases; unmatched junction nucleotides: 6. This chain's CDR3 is CSVARDRGYEQYF. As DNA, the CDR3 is TGCAGCGTTGCTCGTGACAGGGGATACGAGCAGTACTTC.

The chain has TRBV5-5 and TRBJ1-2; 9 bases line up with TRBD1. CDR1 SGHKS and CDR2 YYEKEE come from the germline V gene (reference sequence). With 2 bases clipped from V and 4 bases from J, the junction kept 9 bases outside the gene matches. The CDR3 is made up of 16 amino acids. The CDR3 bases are TGTGCCAGCAGCTTTACTATGGCGGACAGGGGCTATGGCTACACCTTC. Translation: CASSFTMADRGYGYTF.

Here the CDR3 reads CASSQDVNEKLFF. DNA of the CDR3: TGTGCCAGCAGCCAAGACGTTAATGAAAAACTGTTTTTT. This rearrangement joins TRBV3-1 (or the pseudogene TRBV3-2) to TRBJ1-4; D not certain. CDR1 and CDR2 from the germline V gene are LGHDT and YNNKEL (reference sequence). The CDR3 contains 13 residues. V lost 0 bases and J lost 4, with 3 bases in between.

CDR3 bases: TGTGCCAGCAGTTTCCAATCATATCAGCCCCAGCATTTT. It yields the protein CASSFQSYQPQHF. The gene calls are TRBV27 and TRBJ1-5; the D is unclear. This CDR3 is 13 amino acids long. Germline V gene data show CDR1 as MNHEY and CDR2 as SMNVEV (reference sequence). V shed 3 bases and J shed 5 bases, with 8 bases lying between them.

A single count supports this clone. CDR3 nucleotide sequence: TGTGCCAGCAGCTCCGGGACTAGCGGGGGGAGTAGCTACGAGCAGTACTTC. Translation gives CASSSGTSGGSSYEQYF. The genes are TRBV13 and TRBJ2-7, with 15 bases fitting TRBD2. With V trimmed by 4 bases and J by 3 bases, 7 bases remained unmatched. This CDR3 has 17 amino acids. CDR1 and CDR2 from the germline V gene are PRHDT and FYEKMQ (reference sequence).

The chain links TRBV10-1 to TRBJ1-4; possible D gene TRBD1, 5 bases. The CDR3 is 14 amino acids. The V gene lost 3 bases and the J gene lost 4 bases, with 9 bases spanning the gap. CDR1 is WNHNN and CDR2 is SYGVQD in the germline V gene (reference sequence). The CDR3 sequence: CASSDDSSNEKLFF. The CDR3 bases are TGCGCCAGCAGTGACGACAGTAGTAATGAAAAACTGTTTTTT.

The CDR3 spells CASSFPSGTDTQYF. CDR3 in DNA: TGTGCCAGCAGCTTTCCCAGCGGGACAGATACGCAGTATTTT. The gene calls are TRBV7-2 and TRBJ2-3; a weak D match, TRBD2 (6 bases). V lost 3 bases and J 3 bases, leaving 10 bases between the germline ends. CDR3 size: 14 residues. The V gene's germline CDR1 is SGHTA and CDR2 FQGNSA.

CDR3 loop: CAWSVPGYGYTF. The CDR3 nucleotides read TGTGCCTGGAGTGTACCGGGCTATGGCTACACCTTC. V is TRBV30 and J is TRBJ1-2; no clear D. Trimming cost V 0 bases and J 4 bases, with 6 bases left between them. Germline values: CDR1 GTSNPN, CDR2 SVGIG (reference sequence). The CDR3 consists of 12 residues. Variable domain in full (rest from reference TRBV30 and TRBJ1-2): SQTIHQWPATLVQPVGSPLSLECTVEGTSNPNLYWYRQAAGRGLQLLFYSVGIGQISSEVPQNLSASRPQDRQFILSSKKLLLSDSGFYLCAWSVPGYGYTFGSGTRLTVV.

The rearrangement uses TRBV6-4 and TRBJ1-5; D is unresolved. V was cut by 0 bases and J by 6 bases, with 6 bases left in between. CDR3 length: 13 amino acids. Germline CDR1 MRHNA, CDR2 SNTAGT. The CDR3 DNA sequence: TGTGCCAGCAGTGACTCTCCCAGTCAGCCCCAGCATTTT. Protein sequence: CASSDSPSQPQHF.

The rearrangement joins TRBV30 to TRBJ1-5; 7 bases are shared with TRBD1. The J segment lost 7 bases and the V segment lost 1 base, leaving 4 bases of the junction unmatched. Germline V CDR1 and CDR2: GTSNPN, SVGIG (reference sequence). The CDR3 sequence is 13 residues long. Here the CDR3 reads CAWSGGGRQPQHF. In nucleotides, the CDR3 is TGTGCCTGGAGTGGAGGGGGCCGGCAGCCCCAGCATTTT.

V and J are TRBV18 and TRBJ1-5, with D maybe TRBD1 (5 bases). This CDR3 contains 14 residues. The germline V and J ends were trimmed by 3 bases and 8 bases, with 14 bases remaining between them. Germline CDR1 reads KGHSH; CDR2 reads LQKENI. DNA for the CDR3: TGTGCCAGCTCACCTCTAGACAGTTCTGAGCCCCAGCATTTT. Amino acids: CASSPLDSSEPQHF.

The CDR3 DNA reads TGTGCCAGCAGCTTATCTAGCGGCACCGGGGAGCTGTTTTTT. This encodes CASSLSSGTGELFF. The chain links TRBV7-3 to TRBJ2-2; 7 bases match TRBD2. CDR1 and CDR2 (germline): SGHTA, FQGTGA. The CDR3 spans 14 residues. V trimming: 2 bases; J trimming: 4 bases; junction bases outside the gene matches: 1.

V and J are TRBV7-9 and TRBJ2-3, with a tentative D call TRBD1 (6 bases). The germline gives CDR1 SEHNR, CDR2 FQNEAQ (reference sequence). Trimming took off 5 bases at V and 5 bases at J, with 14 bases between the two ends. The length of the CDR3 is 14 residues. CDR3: CASSTRQELDTQYF. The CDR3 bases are TGTGCCAGCAGCACAAGACAGGAGCTAGATACGCAGTATTTT.

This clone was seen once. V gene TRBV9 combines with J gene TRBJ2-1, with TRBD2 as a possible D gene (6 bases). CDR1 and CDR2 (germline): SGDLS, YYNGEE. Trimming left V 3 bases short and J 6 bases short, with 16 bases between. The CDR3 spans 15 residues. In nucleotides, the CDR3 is TGTGCCAGCAGCGACCCCGGGAGATTGTCCAATGAGCAGTTCTTC. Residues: CASSDPGRLSNEQFF. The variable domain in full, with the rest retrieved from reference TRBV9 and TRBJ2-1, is DSGVTQTPKHLITATGQRVTLRCSPRSGDLSVYWYQQSLDQGLQFLIQYYNGEERAKGNILERFSAQQFPDLHSELNLSSLELGDSALYFCASSDPGRLSNEQFFGPGTRLTVL.

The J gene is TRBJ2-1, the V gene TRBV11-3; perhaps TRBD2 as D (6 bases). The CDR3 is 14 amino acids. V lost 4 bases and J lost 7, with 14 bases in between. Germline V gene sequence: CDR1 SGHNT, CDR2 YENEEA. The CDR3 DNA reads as TGTGCCAGCAGCTCGGGGCCTAGCGTAAATGAGCAGTTCTTC. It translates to CASSSGPSVNEQFF.

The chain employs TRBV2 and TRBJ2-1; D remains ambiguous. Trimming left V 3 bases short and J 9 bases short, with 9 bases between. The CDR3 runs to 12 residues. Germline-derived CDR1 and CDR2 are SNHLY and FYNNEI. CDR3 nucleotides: TGTGCCAGCAGTGAGTATAGCAGTGAGCAGTTCTTC. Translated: CASSEYSSEQFF.

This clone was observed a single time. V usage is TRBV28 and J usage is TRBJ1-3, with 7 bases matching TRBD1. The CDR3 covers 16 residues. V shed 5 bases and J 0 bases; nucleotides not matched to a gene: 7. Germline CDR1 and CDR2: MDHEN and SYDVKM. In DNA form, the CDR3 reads TGTGCCAGCAGTAGGGACAGATTTATCTCTGGAAACACCATATATTTT. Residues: CASSRDRFISGNTIYF.

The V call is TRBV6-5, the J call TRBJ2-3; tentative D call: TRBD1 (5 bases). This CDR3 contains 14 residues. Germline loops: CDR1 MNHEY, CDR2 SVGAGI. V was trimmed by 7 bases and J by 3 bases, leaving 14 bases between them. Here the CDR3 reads CASKYRIGTDTQYF. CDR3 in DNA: TGTGCCAGCAAGTACAGGATAGGTACAGATACGCAGTATTTT.

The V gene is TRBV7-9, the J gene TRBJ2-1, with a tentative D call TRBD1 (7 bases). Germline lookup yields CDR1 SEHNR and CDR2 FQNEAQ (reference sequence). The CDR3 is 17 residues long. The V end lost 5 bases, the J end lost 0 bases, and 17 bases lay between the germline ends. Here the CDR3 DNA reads TGTGCCAGCAGCCCATACTCAGGGGGGTTCTCCTACAATGAGCAGTTCTTC. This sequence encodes CASSPYSGGFSYNEQFF.

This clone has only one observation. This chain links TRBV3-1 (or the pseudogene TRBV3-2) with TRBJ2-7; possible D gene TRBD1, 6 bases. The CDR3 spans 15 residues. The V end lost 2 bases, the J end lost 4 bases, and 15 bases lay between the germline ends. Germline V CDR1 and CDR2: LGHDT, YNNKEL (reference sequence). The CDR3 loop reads CASSQKFTGLYEQYF. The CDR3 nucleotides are TGTGCCAGCAGCCAAAAGTTTACAGGGTTGTACGAGCAGTACTTC.

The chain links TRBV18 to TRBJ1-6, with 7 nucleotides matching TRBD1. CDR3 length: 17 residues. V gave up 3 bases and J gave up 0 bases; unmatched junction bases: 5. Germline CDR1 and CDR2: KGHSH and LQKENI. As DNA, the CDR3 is TGTGCCAGCTCACCGAACAGGGGCCGCTCCTATAATTCACCCCTCCACTTT. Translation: CASSPNRGRSYNSPLHF.

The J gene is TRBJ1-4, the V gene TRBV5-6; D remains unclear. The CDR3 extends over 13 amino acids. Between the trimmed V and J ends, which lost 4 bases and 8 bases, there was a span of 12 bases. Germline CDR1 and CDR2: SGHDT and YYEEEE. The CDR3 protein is CASSLPQVEKLFF. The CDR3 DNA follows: TGTGCCAGCAGCCTCCCGCAGGTCGAAAAACTGTTTTTT.

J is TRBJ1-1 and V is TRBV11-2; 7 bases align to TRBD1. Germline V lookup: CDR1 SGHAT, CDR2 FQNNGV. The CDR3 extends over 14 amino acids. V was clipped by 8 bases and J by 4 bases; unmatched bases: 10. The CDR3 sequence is CASGNKNRGTEAFF. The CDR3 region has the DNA TGTGCCAGCGGAAACAAGAACAGGGGCACTGAAGCTTTCTTT.

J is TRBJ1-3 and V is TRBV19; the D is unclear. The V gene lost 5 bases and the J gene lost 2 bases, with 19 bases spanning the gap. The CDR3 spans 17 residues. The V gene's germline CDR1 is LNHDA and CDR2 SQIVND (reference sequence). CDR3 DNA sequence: TGTGCCAGTAGTCCCCGCTCAGGAAGTCCAGCTGGAAACACCATATATTTT. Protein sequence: CASSPRSGSPAGNTIYF.

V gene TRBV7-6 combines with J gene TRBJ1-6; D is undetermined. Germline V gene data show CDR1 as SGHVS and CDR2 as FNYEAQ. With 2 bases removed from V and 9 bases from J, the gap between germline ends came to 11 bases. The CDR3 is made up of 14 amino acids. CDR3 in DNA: TGTGCCAGCAGCTTATTCGGGAAAGGTTCACCCCTCCACTTT. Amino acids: CASSLFGKGSPLHF.

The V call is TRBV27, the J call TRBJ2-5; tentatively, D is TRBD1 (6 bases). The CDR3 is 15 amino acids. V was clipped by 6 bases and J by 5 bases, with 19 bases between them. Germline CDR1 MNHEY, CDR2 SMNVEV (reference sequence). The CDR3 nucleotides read TGTGCCAGCAGACCACAGGGAGTTGCGGATGAGACCCAGTACTTC. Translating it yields CASRPQGVADETQYF.

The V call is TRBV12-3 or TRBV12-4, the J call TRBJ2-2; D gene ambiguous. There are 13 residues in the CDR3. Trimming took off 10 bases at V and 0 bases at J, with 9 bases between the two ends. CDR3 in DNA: TGTGCCAACAAGAACGCGAACACCGGGGAGCTGTTTTTT. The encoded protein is CANKNANTGELFF.

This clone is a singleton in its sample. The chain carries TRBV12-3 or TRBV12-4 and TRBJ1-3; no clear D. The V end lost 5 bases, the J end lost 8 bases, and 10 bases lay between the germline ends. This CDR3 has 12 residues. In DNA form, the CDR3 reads TGTGCCAGCAGTCACATCATGGACACCATATATTTT. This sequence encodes CASSHIMDTIYF.

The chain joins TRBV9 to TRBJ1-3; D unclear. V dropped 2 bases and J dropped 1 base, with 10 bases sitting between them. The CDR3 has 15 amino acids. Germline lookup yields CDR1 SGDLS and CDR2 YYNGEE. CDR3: CASSVEGASGNTIYF. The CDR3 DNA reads TGTGCCAGCAGCGTGGAGGGTGCTTCTGGAAACACCATATATTTT. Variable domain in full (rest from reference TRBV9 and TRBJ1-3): DSGVTQTPKHLITATGQRVTLRCSPRSGDLSVYWYQQSLDQGLQFLIQYYNGEERAKGNILERFSAQQFPDLHSELNLSSLELGDSALYFCASSVEGASGNTIYFGEGSWLTVV.